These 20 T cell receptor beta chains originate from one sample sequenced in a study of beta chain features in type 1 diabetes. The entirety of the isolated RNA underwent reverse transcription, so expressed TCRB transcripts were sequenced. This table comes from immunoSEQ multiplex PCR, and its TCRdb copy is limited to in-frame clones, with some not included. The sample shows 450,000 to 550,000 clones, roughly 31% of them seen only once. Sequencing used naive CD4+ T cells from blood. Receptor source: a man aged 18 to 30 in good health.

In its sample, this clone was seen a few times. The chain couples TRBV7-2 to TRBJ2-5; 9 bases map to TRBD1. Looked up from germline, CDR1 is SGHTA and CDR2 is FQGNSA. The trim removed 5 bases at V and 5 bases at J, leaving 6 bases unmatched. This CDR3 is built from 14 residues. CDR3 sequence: CASSAGQGRETQYF. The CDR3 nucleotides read TGTGCCAGCAGCGCCGGACAGGGGAGGGAGACCCAGTACTTC. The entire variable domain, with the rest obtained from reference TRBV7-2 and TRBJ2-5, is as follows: GAGVSQSPSNKVTEKGKDVELRCDPISGHTALYWYRQSLGQGLEFLIYFQGNSAPDKSGLPSDRFSAERTGGSVSTLTIQRTQQEDSAVYLCASSAGQGRETQYFGPGTRLLVL.

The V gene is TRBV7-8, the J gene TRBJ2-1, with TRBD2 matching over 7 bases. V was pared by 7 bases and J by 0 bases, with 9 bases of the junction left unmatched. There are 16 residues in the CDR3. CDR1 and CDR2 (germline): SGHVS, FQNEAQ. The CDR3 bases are TGTGCCAGCACGCGGCCCCAGCGGGACTCCTACAATGAGCAGTTCTTC. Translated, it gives CASTRPQRDSYNEQFF.

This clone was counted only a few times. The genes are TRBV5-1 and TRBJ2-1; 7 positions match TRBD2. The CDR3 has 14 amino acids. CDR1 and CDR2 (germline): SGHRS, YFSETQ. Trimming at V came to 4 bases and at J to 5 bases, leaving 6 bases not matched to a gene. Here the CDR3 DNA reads TGCGCCAGCAGCGTGGGACTATCGAACAATGAGCAGTTCTTC. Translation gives CASSVGLSNNEQFF.

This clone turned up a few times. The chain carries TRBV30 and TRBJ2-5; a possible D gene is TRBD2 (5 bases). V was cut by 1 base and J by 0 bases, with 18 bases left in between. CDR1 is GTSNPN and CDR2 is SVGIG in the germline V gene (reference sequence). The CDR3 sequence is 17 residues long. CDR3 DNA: TGTGCCTGGAGTGGTAGAAGCGGCAGCCGGTACCAAGAGACCCAGTACTTC. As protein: CAWSGRSGSRYQETQYF.

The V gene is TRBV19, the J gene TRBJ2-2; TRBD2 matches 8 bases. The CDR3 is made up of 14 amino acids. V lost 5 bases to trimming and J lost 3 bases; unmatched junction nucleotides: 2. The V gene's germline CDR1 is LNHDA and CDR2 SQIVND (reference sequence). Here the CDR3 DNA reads TGTGCCAGTAGTTCACTAGCGGACACCGGGGAGCTGTTTTTT. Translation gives CASSSLADTGELFF.

Here the CDR3 DNA reads TGCAGCGTTGAAGAGGCGGGAAACACCATATATTTT. Translating gives CSVEEAGNTIYF. The V call is TRBV29-1, the J call TRBJ1-3; unclear D gene. The germline gives CDR1 SQVTM, CDR2 ANQGSEA. Trimming stripped 0 bases from V and 4 bases from J, with 4 bases between. CDR3 length: 12 amino acids.

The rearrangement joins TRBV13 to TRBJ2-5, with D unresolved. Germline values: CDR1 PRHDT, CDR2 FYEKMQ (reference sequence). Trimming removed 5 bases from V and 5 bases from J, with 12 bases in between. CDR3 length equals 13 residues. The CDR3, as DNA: TGTGCCAGCAGCCGGACCTTATCGGAGACCCAGTACTTC. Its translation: CASSRTLSETQYF.

CDR3 coding DNA: TGTGCCAGCAGTGGAGCCAACAGGGGAACTGGGGCCAACGTCCTGACTTTC. Its translation is CASSGANRGTGANVLTF. The chain uses TRBV6-1 and TRBJ2-6, with TRBD1 identical over 7 bases. The germline V gene encodes CDR1 MNHNS and CDR2 SASEGT. V shed 4 bases and J 2 bases; nucleotides not matched to a gene: 8. The CDR3 is 17 residues long.

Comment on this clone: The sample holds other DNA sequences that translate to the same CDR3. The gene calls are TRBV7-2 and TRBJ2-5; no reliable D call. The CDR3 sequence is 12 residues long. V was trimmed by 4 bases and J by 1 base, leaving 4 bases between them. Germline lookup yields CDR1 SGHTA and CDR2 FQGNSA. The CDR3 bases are TGTGCCAGCAGCTCGACCCAAGAGACCCAGTACTTC. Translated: CASSSTQETQYF.

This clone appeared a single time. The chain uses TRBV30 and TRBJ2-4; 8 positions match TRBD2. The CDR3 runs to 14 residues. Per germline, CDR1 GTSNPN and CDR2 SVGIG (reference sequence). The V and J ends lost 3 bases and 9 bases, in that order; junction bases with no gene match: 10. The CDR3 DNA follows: TGTGCCTGGAGAATGGCGGGAGGCTCGGGCATTCAGTACTTC. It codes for CAWRMAGGSGIQYF.

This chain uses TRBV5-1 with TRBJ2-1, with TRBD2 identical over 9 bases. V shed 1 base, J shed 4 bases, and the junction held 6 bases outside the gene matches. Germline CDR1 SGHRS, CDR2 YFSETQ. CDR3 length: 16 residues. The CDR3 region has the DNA TGCGCCAGCAGCTTGCTGGGTAGCGGGAGTTACAATGAGCAGTTCTTC. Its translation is CASSLLGSGSYNEQFF.

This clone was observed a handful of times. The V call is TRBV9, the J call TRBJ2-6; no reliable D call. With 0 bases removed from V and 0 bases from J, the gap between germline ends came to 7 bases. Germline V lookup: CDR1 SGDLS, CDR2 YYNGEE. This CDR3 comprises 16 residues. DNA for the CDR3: TGTGCCAGCAGCGTAGCTGGGTTCTCTGGGGCCAACGTCCTGACTTTC. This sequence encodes CASSVAGFSGANVLTF.

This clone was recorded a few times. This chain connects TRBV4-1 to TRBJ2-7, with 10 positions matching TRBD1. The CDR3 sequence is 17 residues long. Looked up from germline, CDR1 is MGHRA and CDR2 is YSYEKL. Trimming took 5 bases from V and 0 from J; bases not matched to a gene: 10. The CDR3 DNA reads TGCGCCAGCAGCATGGGACAGGGGCTCCCGACCTCCTACGAGCAGTACTTC. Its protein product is CASSMGQGLPTSYEQYF.

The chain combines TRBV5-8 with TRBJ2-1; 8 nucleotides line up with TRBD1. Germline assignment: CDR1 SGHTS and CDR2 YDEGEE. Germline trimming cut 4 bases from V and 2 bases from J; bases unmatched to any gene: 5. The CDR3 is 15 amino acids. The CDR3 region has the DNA TGTGCCAGCAGCGAAAGACAGGGGACCTACAATGAGCAGTTCTTC. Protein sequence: CASSERQGTYNEQFF.

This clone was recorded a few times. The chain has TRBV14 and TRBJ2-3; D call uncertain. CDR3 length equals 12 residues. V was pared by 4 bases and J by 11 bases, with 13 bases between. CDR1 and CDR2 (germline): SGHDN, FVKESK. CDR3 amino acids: CASSLYPSKQYF. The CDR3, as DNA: TGTGCCAGCAGCCTTTACCCATCCAAGCAGTATTTT.

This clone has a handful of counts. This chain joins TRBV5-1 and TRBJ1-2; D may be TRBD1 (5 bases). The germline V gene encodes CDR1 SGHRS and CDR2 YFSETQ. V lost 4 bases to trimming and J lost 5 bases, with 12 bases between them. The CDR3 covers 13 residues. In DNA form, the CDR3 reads TGCGCCAGCAGCAATGGACAAGGGTATGGCTACACCTTC. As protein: CASSNGQGYGYTF.

DNA for the CDR3: TGTGCCAGCAGTCCGGACACGAGCTCCTACAATGAGCAGTTCTTC. Encoded protein: CASSPDTSSYNEQFF. V usage is TRBV6-6 and J usage is TRBJ2-1; weak D call: TRBD1 (5 bases). The ends were cut back, 5 bases at V and 0 bases at J, with 11 bases in the middle. The CDR3 spans 15 residues. Germline CDR1 and CDR2: MNHNY and SVGAGI (reference sequence).

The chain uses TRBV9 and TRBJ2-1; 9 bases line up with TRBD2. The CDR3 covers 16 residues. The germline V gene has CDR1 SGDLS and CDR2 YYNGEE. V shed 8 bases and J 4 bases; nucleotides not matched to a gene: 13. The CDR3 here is CASHGPGLASYNEQFF. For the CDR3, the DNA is TGTGCCAGTCATGGTCCGGGACTAGCCTCTTACAATGAGCAGTTCTTC.

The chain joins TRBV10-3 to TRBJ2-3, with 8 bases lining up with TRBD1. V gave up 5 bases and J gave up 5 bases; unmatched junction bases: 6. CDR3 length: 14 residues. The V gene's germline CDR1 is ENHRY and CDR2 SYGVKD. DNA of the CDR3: TGTGCCATCAGTAAGGACAGGGTGCAAGATACGCAGTATTTT. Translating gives CAISKDRVQDTQYF.

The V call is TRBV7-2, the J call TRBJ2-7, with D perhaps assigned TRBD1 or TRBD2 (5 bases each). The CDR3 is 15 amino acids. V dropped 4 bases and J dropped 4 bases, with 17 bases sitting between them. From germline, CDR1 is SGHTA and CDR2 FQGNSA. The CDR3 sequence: CASSWIRDHRYEQYF. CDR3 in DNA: TGTGCCAGCAGCTGGATCCGGGACCATCGTTACGAGCAGTACTTC. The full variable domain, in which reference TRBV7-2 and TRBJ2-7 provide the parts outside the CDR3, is GAGVSQSPSNKVTEKGKDVELRCDPISGHTALYWYRQSLGQGLEFLIYFQGNSAPDKSGLPSDRFSAERTGGSVSTLTIQRTQQEDSAVYLCASSWIRDHRYEQYFGPGTRLTVT.